This T cell receptor (beta chain) was recorded in a study of Tregs in tolerant kidney transplant recipients. Method: immunoSEQ multiplex PCR; TCRdb's copy keeps in-frame clones and lacks some. The profile covers under 300,000 clones, with roughly four fifths appearing a single time and 0.5% to 0.65% taken by the ten largest. Study-level points and caveats: The small number of patients limits these findings pending further validation. Expanding Tregs on activated donor B cells appeared to best identify donor-specific TCRbeta clones. This study did not directly address biological reproducibility.

This CDR3 contains 15 residues. The V gene's germline CDR1 is SEHNR and CDR2 FQNEAQ (reference sequence). The V and J ends lost 6 bases and 0 bases respectively, with 14 bases between them. Details on this clone: Its specificity is unknown.

CD4+CD25+CD127- Tregs, CD4+CD25- non-Tregs, CD4 and CD8 cells were sorted. The V and J genes are TRBV7-9 and TRBJ1-1, with a possible D match to TRBD1 (5 bases). The TCR originated in a human donor in good health. Sequences were obtained from CD4+ T cells from blood. The DNA of the CDR3 is TGTGCCAGCAGTCAAGGGGCAGCCATGAACACTGAAGCTTTCTTT. Its protein is CASSQGAAMNTEAFF.